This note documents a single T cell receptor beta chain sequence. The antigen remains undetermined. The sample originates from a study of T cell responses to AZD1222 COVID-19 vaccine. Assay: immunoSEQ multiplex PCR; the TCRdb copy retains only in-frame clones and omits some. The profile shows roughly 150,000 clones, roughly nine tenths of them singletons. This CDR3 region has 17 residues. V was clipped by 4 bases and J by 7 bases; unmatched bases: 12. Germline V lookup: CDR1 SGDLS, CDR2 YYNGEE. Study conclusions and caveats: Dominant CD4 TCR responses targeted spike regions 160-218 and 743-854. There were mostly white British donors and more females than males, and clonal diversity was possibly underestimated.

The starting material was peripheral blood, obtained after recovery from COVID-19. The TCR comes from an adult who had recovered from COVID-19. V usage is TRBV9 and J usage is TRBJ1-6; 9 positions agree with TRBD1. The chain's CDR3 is CASSSRQGETPNSPLHF. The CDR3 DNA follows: TGTGCCAGCAGCTCCCGACAGGGGGAAACTCCGAATTCACCCCTCCACTTT.